A single sample gave rise to the 4 T cell receptor beta chains below, sequenced in a study of shared clonotypes between healthy human individuals. The method was immunoSEQ multiplex PCR; TCRdb's version includes in-frame clones alone and lacks a portion of them. This table holds roughly 500,000 clones, approximately 78% found once. Source material: PBMCs. Source of these receptors: a woman aged 40 to 49 in good health. Some clones in this sample may be carry-over from other donors' samples.

In DNA form, the CDR3 reads TGTGCCTGGAACCTAGTTGGTTTGCTGGGCGAGCAGTACTTC. This gives the protein CAWNLVGLLGEQYF. J is TRBJ2-7 and V is TRBV30; D is ambiguous. V was cut by 4 bases and J by 6 bases, with 19 bases left in between. Germline V gene data show CDR1 as GTSNPN and CDR2 as SVGIG (reference sequence). The CDR3 is 14 residues long.

This clone was seen a few times. CDR3 nucleotide sequence: TGTGCCAGCGGGAGAAGCTCCTACGAGCAGTACTTC. It specifies CASGRSSYEQYF. This chain links TRBV14 with TRBJ2-5; D may be TRBD2 (5 bases). The J call could be wrong; TRBJ2-7 is a better fit for the DNA end. From germline, CDR1 is SGHDN and CDR2 FVKESK. The CDR3 is made up of 12 amino acids.

The CDR3 bases are TGTGCCAGCAGTTTAGGACAGGGGGGGAATCAGCCCCAGCATTTT. Its translation is CASSLGQGGNQPQHF. The V and J genes are TRBV28 and TRBJ1-5, with 10 bases aligning to TRBD1. The J segment lost 4 bases and the V segment lost 2 bases, leaving 2 bases of the junction unmatched. The CDR3 length is 15 residues. From germline, CDR1 is MDHEN and CDR2 SYDVKM.

As concerns this clone: At one end, the junction sequence differs from germline, possibly due to a read error. The V call is TRBV6-1, the J call TRBJ2-7; no reliable D call. From germline, CDR1 is MNHNS and CDR2 SASEGT. This CDR3 is built from 14 residues. The DNA for the CDR3 is TGTGCCAGCAGGTCGGGCAGTAACTCCCACGAGCAGTACTTC. Amino acid sequence: CASRSGSNSHEQYF.